What follows are 17 T cell receptor beta chains derived from one specimen sequenced in a study of blood T cell repertoires in COVID-19. Assay: immunoSEQ multiplex PCR; the TCRdb copy retains only in-frame clones and omits some. This sample carries 200,000 to 250,000 clones, about 90% of them seen once, and the ten largest clones take roughly 16%. Material for sequencing was PBMCs or T cells enriched from blood (not recorded which). The receptors originated from a man aged 25-40 years who had been exposed to COVID-19.

CDR3 loop: CAWAGGGGGKPLHF. DNA for the CDR3: TGTGCCTGGGCTGGCGGGGGAGGGGGTAAGCCCCTCCACTTT. The chain employs TRBV30 and TRBJ1-6; TRBD1 is a possible D gene (6 bases). Germline CDR1 and CDR2: GTSNPN and SVGIG (reference sequence). The CDR3 is made up of 14 amino acids. V lost 5 bases and J 13 bases, leaving 21 bases between the germline ends. Together with reference TRBV30 and TRBJ1-6, the CDR3 gives the full variable domain: SQTIHQWPATLVQPVGSPLSLECTVEGTSNPNLYWYRQAAGRGLQLLFYSVGIGQISSEVPQNLSASRPQDRQFILSSKKLLLSDSGFYLCAWAGGGGGKPLHFGNGTRLTVT.

The rearrangement uses TRBV5-1 and TRBJ2-3; D perhaps matches TRBD2 (6 bases). Trimming shortened V by 0 bases and J by 4 bases, and 18 bases separated the two germline ends. CDR1 is SGHRS, CDR2 YFSETQ, per germline. This CDR3 is built from 17 residues. This CDR3 is CASSLEGRDSPPDTQYF. The CDR3 DNA reads as TGCGCCAGCAGCTTGGAAGGCCGGGACTCCCCCCCAGATACGCAGTATTTT.

The chain links TRBV7-2 to TRBJ2-3; TRBD2 aligns across 10 bases. V was clipped by 1 base and J by 2 bases; unmatched bases: 3. Germline CDR1 SGHTA, CDR2 FQGNSA. This CDR3 is 16 amino acids long. As DNA, the CDR3 is TGTGCCAGCAGCTTAGTGAGCGGGGGGGCCACAGATACGCAGTATTTT. Translating gives CASSLVSGGATDTQYF.

The chain couples TRBV29-1 to TRBJ1-1; D perhaps matches TRBD1 (6 bases). There are 13 residues in the CDR3. Germline V gene sequence: CDR1 SQVTM, CDR2 ANQGSEA. The ends were cut back, 8 bases at V and 1 base at J, with 14 bases in the middle. CDR3 region: CSQQGRENTEAFF. The CDR3 DNA reads TGCAGCCAACAGGGTAGGGAGAACACTGAAGCTTTCTTT.

This clone was seen a single time. At the DNA level, this CDR3 is encoded by other sequences in the same sample as well. This chain uses TRBV27 with TRBJ2-5, with D unresolved. This CDR3 region has 13 residues. Germline loops: CDR1 MNHEY, CDR2 SMNVEV (reference sequence). Trimming took off 2 bases at V and 1 base at J, with 5 bases between the two ends. The CDR3 protein is CASSLGSQETQYF. CDR3 coding DNA: TGTGCCAGCAGTTTAGGCAGCCAAGAGACCCAGTACTTC.

The rearrangement uses TRBV10-3 and TRBJ1-4, with TRBD1 matching 11 bases. The CDR3 has 13 residues. V shed 8 bases, J shed 5 bases, and the junction held 1 base outside the gene matches. Looked up from germline, CDR1 is ENHRY and CDR2 is SYGVKD. In DNA, the CDR3 is TGTGCCATCGGGACAGGGGGGAATGAAAAACTGTTTTTT. Translating gives CAIGTGGNEKLFF.

This clone was observed once. This rearrangement joins TRBV4-1 to TRBJ2-5; the D is unclear. Germline assignment: CDR1 MGHRA and CDR2 YSYEKL. This CDR3 contains 16 residues. The V and J ends lost 3 bases and 0 bases respectively, with 14 bases between them. This CDR3 reads CASSQAPLLYQETQYF. Here the CDR3 DNA reads TGCGCCAGCAGCCAGGCTCCCCTCTTGTACCAAGAGACCCAGTACTTC.

A few counts support this clone. The rearrangement joins TRBV6-2 or TRBV6-3 to TRBJ1-5; 8 bases fit TRBD1. This CDR3 contains 15 residues. The trim removed 0 bases at V and 5 bases at J, leaving 3 bases unmatched. The germline gives CDR1 MNHEY, CDR2 SVGEGT. CDR3 in DNA: TGTGCCAGCAGTTACTCGACAGGGGAAGATCAGCCCCAGCATTTT. It specifies CASSYSTGEDQPQHF.

The V gene is TRBV21-1, the J gene TRBJ2-1; TRBD1, the D gene given by the table, was not confirmed from the DNA. TRBV21-1 is listed as a pseudogene. This CDR3 has 16 amino acids. This chain's CDR3 is CASSSIKEGAYNEQFF. CDR3 nucleotide sequence: TGTGCCAGCAGCTCCATTAAGGAGGGGGCTTACAATGAGCAGTTCTTC.

The chain joins TRBV5-5 to TRBJ2-7; 11 bases map to TRBD2. The CDR3 loop spans 15 amino acids. With V trimmed by 4 bases and J by 0 bases, 3 bases remained unmatched. Looked up from germline, CDR1 is SGHKS and CDR2 is YYEKEE (reference sequence). This CDR3 reads CASSPSGGFSYEQYF. CDR3 coding DNA: TGTGCCAGCAGCCCTAGCGGGGGGTTCTCCTACGAGCAGTACTTC.

This sequence joins TRBV19 and TRBJ2-1; 7 bases are shared with TRBD1. V lost 4 bases to trimming and J lost 3 bases; unmatched junction nucleotides: 6. The germline CDR1 and CDR2 sequences are LNHDA and SQIVND (reference sequence). This CDR3 region has 15 residues. The CDR3 loop is CASSSDRDGYNEQFF. Here the CDR3 DNA reads TGTGCCAGTAGTAGCGACAGGGATGGCTACAATGAGCAGTTCTTC. Drawing the rest from reference TRBV19 and TRBJ2-1, the complete variable domain is DGGITQSPKYLFRKEGQNVTLSCEQNLNHDAMYWYRQDPGQGLRLIYYSQIVNDFQKGDIAEGYSVSREKKESFPLTVTSAQKNPTAFYLCASSSDRDGYNEQFFGPGTRLTVL.

The chain is built from TRBV7-9 and TRBJ2-7, with 7 bases lining up with TRBD1. CDR1 and CDR2 (germline): SEHNR, FQNEAQ (reference sequence). The CDR3 sequence is 13 residues long. The J segment lost 7 bases and the V segment lost 4 bases, leaving 7 bases of the junction unmatched. The CDR3 region has the DNA TGTGCCAGCAGCTCGGGTAGGGGGCAGGAGCAGTACTTC. It codes for CASSSGRGQEQYF. Complete variable domain (other parts from reference TRBV7-9 and TRBJ2-7): DTGVSQNPRHKITKRGQNVTFRCDPISEHNRLYWYRQTLGQGPEFLTYFQNEAQLEKSRLLSDRFSAERPKGSFSTLEIQRTEQGDSAMYLCASSSGRGQEQYFGPGTRLTVT.

This chain connects TRBV7-8 to TRBJ1-2, with 7 bases fitting TRBD1. The CDR3 spans 16 residues. Germline CDR1 is SGHVS and CDR2 is FQNEAQ. Trimming removed 4 bases from V and 5 bases from J; junction bases left unmatched: 13. CDR3 protein: CASSSRPGQKNYGYTF. CDR3 DNA sequence: TGTGCCAGCAGCTCGCGGCCGGGACAGAAAAATTATGGCTACACCTTC.

The chain couples TRBV25-1 to TRBJ1-2, with a tentative D call TRBD1 (6 bases). Per the germline V gene, CDR1 is MGHDK and CDR2 is SYGVNS. V lost 3 bases, J lost 9 bases, and 11 bases lay in between. The CDR3 covers 12 residues. For the CDR3, the DNA is TGTGCCAGCAGTGAGTACAGGGACAGCTACACCTTC. As protein: CASSEYRDSYTF.

The rearrangement links TRBV9 to TRBJ2-3; 8 bases are shared with TRBD1. Per the germline V gene, CDR1 is SGDLS and CDR2 is YYNGEE. After removal of 1 base from V and 3 bases from J, the junction contained 7 bases not matched to a gene. This CDR3 spans 16 amino acids. This CDR3 reads CASSVQGAPGTDTQYF. The CDR3 nucleotides are TGTGCCAGCAGCGTACAGGGGGCGCCTGGGACAGATACGCAGTATTTT.

The chain recombines TRBV7-2 with TRBJ1-5; a possible D gene is TRBD1 (6 bases). Per the germline V gene, CDR1 is SGHTA and CDR2 is FQGNSA. Between the trimmed V and J ends, which lost 6 bases and 4 bases, there was a span of 10 bases. The CDR3 length is 13 residues. The CDR3 spells CASSQGINQPQHF. The CDR3 nucleotides read TGTGCCAGCAGTCAGGGGATAAATCAGCCCCAGCATTTT.

The V gene is TRBV5-1, the J gene TRBJ1-5, with 8 bases identical to TRBD1. V lost 4 bases, J lost 4 bases, and 10 bases stayed unmatched. Per germline, CDR1 SGHRS and CDR2 YFSETQ. This CDR3 contains 16 residues. DNA for the CDR3: TGCGCCAGCAGCGCAGGGACAGGTGGTTTGAATCAGCCCCAGCATTTT. Its protein product is CASSAGTGGLNQPQHF.